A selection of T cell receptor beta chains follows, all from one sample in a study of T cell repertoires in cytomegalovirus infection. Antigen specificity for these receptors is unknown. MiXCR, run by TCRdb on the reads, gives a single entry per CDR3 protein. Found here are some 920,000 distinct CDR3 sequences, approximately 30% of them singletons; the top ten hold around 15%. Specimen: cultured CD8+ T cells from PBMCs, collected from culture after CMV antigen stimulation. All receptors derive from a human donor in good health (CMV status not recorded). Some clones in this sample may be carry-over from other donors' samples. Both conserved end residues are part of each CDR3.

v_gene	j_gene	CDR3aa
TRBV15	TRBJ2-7	CATSGTGGYEQYF
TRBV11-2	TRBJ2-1	CASSWGGSYDEQFF
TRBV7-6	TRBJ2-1	CASSPRGQGGNEQFF
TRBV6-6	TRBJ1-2	CASSGIVGYGYTF
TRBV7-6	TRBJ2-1	CASSSLLGPSGNEQFF
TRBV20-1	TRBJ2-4	CSARQGIAKNIQYF
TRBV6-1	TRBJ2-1	CASSEVDEDNEQFF
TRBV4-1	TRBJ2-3	CASSFQPGGVSDTQYF
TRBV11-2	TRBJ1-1	CASSLWGNFRNTEAFF
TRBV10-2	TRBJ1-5	CASRDESNQPQHF
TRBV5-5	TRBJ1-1	CASSLPTGITEAFF
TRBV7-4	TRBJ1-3	CASSSDPSLFLDRSGNTIYF
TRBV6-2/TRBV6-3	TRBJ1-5	CASSYSAGAGSNQPQHF
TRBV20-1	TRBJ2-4	CSARDRGGTKNIQYF
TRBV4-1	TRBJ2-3	CASSQVDYSGGTDTQYF
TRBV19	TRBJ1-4	CASSIVGQANEKLFF
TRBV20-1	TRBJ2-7	CSARGHDSYYEQYF
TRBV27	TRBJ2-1	CANSPPSLSGGDNEQFF
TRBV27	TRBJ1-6	CASSWLSEGIGGLNSPLHF
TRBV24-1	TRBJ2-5	CATSDRGQVQETQYF
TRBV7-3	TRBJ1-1	CASSHDRAGEKNTEAFF
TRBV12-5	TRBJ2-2	CASGSQGKGGELFF
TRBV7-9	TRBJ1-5	CASQDVGQASNQPQHF
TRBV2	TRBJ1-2	CASEMRRDGYTF
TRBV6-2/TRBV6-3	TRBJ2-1	CASRTLFSEQFF
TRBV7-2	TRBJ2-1	CASLETTAYNEQFF
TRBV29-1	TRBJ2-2	CSVEPDRRETGELFF
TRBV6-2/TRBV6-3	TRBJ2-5	CAKAGLGERTQYF
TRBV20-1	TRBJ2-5	CSHLTGGEETQYF
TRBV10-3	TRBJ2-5	CAISGTSRRETQYF
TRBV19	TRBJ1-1	CAIRSGGTEAFF
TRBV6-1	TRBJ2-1	CASTGLAGGRSYNEQFF
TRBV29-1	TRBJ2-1	CSVSGRGSYNEQFF
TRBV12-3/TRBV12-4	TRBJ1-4	CASSPSRSGF
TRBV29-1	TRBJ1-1	CSVTHLADGGAEAFF
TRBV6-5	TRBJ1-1	CASSYSGTVNTEAFF
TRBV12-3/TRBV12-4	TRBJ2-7	CASSPGAGGYEQYF
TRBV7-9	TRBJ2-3	CASSQTSASTDTQYF
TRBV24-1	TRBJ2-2	CATSDLITLNTGELFF
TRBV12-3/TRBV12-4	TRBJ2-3	CAQGGLRTDTQYF
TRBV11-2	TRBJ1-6	CASSWEGLNNSPLHF
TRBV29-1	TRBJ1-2	CSVPRGPVGYTF
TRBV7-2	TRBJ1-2	CASSQEARSGNYGYTF
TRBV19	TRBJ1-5	CASSEVPGDQPQHF
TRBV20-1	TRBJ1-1	CSAIPRGWTEAFF
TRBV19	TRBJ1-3	CAGGWSSGNTIYF
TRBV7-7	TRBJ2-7	CASSLGSMGTYEQYF
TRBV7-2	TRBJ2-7	CASSLVPDRDPYEQYF